This T cell receptor (beta chain) was captured in a study of T cells in Graves' hyperthyroidism and ophthalmopathy. Study-level points and caveats: A median 6.5 months before onset, the model predicted ophthalmopathy. Through a model of 13 V-J features, ophthalmopathy was separated from stable hyperthyroidism.

V dropped 5 bases and J dropped 4; count of bases not matched to a gene: 8. Germline V lookup: CDR1 MNHEY, CDR2 SMNVEV (reference sequence). This CDR3 has 15 amino acids. Diagnoses were made from clinical symptoms, serum measures (thyroxine and TRAb), thyroid ultrasound and orbital computed tomography. Template material for amplifying TCR beta CDR3 regions consisted of RNA transcripts. HTBI primers were employed in a first-round RT-PCR of the TCR CDR3. Via MiXCR, TCRdb re-called the multiplex PCR reads, giving one row per CDR3 protein. This sample has about 600,000 distinct CDR3 sequences, with around 15% found just once. This clonotype appeared a few times. The target antigen is unknown.

Sequencing used blood. The genes are TRBV27 and TRBJ2-7, with 10 bases lining up with TRBD2. The receptor was derived from a woman aged 45-65 years with Graves' ophthalmopathy. CDR3 bases: TGTGCCAGCAGTCCTATGGGACTAGCGCCATACGAGCAGTACTTC. This translates into CASSPMGLAPYEQYF.